Listed here are 3 T cell receptor delta chains from one sample, sequenced in a study of Vδ1+ human thymocytes. Study conclusions and caveats: Thymic TRG and TRD repertoires appeared highly polyclonal.

Extracted RNA was reverse transcribed into cDNA. Multiplex PCR used pooled V-gene forward primers and a constant-region reverse primer to amplify CDR3s. TCRdb ran CATT on the multiplex PCR reads. The sample includes roughly 55,000 delta-chain clones, about 16% of them seen just once. No antigen is known for these receptors. Sequenced material: Vdelta1+ gamma-delta thymocytes from the thymus. Subset indicated: FACS-sorted CD3+ TCRalphabeta- TCRVdelta1+ TCRVdelta2- thymocytes. The receptors come from a boy less than two years old who had congenital heart surgery.

The J gene is TRDJ2, the V gene TRDV1; 7 bases agree with TRDD3. Germline lookup yields CDR1 TSWWSYY and CDR2 QGS. The CDR3 is 19 residues long. J lost 0 bases, V lost 6 bases, and 16 bases had no gene match. CDR3 amino acids: CALGFSGLGAFTLTAQLFF. For the CDR3, the DNA is TGTGCTCTTGGTTTCAGTGGTCTGGGGGCTTTCACTTTGACAGCACAACTCTTCTTT.

A few counts support this clone. This sequence joins TRDV1 and TRDJ1, with D hard to call. The CDR3 runs to 15 residues. Germline-derived CDR1 and CDR2 are TSWWSYY and QGS. The V end was cut by 0 bases, the J end by 0 bases, with 8 bases between. CDR3 nucleotides: TGTGCTCTTGGGGAACTGGGCTCACACACCGATAAACTCATCTTT. Encoded protein: CALGELGSHTDKLIF.

This rearrangement joins TRDV1 to TRDJ1; no firm D call. Germline CDR1 and CDR2: TSWWSYY and QGS. The CDR3 runs to 12 residues. Trimming took off 2 bases at V and 5 bases at J, with 6 bases between the two ends. CDR3 sequence (DNA): TGTGCTCTTGGGGAAATCCCTGATAAACTCATCTTT. It encodes CALGEIPDKLIF.